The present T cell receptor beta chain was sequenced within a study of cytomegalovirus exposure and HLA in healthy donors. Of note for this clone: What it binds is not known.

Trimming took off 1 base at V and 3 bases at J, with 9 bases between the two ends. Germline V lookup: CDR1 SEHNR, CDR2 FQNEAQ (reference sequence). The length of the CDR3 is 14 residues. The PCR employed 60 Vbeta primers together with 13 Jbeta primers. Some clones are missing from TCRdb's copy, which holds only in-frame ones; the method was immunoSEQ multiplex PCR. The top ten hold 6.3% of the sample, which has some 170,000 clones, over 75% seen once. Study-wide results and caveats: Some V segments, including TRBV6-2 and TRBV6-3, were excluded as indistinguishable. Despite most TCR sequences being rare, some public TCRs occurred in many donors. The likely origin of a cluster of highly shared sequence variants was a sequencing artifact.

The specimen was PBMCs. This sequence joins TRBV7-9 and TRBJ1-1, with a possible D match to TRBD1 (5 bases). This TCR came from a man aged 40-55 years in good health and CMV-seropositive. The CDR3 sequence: CASSLEGVYTEAFF. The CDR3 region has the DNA TGTGCCAGCAGCTTAGAAGGGGTATACACTGAAGCTTTCTTT.